The 6 T cell receptor beta chains listed next were all sequenced from one sample in a study of T cell repertoires in aging, cancer and after chemotherapy. Multiplex touch-down PCR with TRB-A/B primers amplified rearranged V-D-J TRB sequences. TCRdb ran MiXCR on the multiplex PCR reads and lists one entry per CDR3 protein. The sample lists about 2,100 distinct CDR3 sequences, 15% to 20% occurring once. The template was genomic DNA from peripheral blood, not RNA. Sample: blood. These receptor sequences come from a human donor with a solid tumor.

The rearrangement uses TRBV28 and TRBJ1-1, with a possible D match to TRBD1 (5 bases). Looked up from germline, CDR1 is MDHEN and CDR2 is SYDVKM. The CDR3 contains 16 residues. The V and J ends lost 3 bases and 7 bases respectively, with 21 bases between them. The CDR3 here is CASSFGTGLRYGEAFF. The CDR3 DNA follows: TGTGCCAGCAGTTTTGGGACGGGCCTTAGGTACGGTGAAGCTTTCTTT.

Points on this clonotype: This sequence may be a read error, since a much larger clone differs from it by one base. The chain uses TRBV5-1 and TRBJ2-7; D is ambiguous. Germline V gene data show CDR1 as SGHRS and CDR2 as YFSETQ. The length of the CDR3 is 15 residues. The V gene lost 2 bases and the J gene lost 8 bases, with 20 bases spanning the gap. CDR3 in amino acids: CASSLDKGVGFKQYF. CDR3 DNA sequence: TGCGCCAGCAGCTTAGACAAGGGTGTTGGTTTCAAGCAGTACTTC.

By share of the sample, this clonotype is medium-sized. This chain joins TRBV5-4 and TRBJ1-3; the D is unclear. The CDR3 length is 15 residues. Trimming left V 2 bases short and J 3 bases short, with 12 bases between. Germline CDR1 is SGHNT and CDR2 is YYREEE (reference sequence). CDR3 sequence (DNA): TGTGCCAGCAGCTTTAACGGTGCAGGTGGAAACACCATATATTTT. Its translation: CASSFNGAGGNTIYF.

Relative to its sample, this clonotype is large (0.1 to 1%). The chain is built from TRBV29-1 and TRBJ2-5, with TRBD1 as a possible D gene (5 bases). V was pared by 5 bases and J by 5 bases, with 18 bases between. This CDR3 has 14 residues. Germline lookup yields CDR1 SQVTM and CDR2 ANQGSEA. CDR3 nucleotides: TGCAGCGTTTCACTATTGGCAGGGTGGGAGACCCAGTACTTC. Its protein is CSVSLLAGWETQYF.

By share, this clonotype ranks as medium-sized. V and J are TRBV6-5 and TRBJ1-1; a possible D gene is TRBD1 (5 bases). CDR1 is MNHEY, CDR2 SVGAGI, per germline. This CDR3 region has 17 residues. The V gene lost 0 bases and the J gene lost 1 base, with 15 bases spanning the gap. The CDR3, as DNA: TGTGCCAGCAGTTACTCCCCGGGACCCCTACAGAACACTGAAGCTTTCTTT. Translating it yields CASSYSPGPLQNTEAFF.

This clonotype is medium-sized (0.01 to 0.1%). This chain uses TRBV20-1 with TRBJ2-3; 9 positions agree with TRBD2. J lost 2 bases, V lost 2 bases, and 8 bases had no gene match. This CDR3 region has 16 residues. Germline V gene sequence: CDR1 DFQATT, CDR2 SNEGSKA (reference sequence). The chain's CDR3 is CSARPLRGGNTDTQYF. In DNA, the CDR3 is TGCAGTGCTAGACCATTGCGGGGGGGTAACACAGATACGCAGTATTTT.